This T cell receptor (beta chain) was observed in a study of Ad26.COV2.S vaccination and SARS-CoV-2 variants. CDR1 and CDR2 (germline): ENHRY, SYGVKD. The length of the CDR3 is 14 residues. The data were produced by immunoSEQ multiplex PCR, yet TCRdb's version contains in-frame clones alone and is incomplete. The sample lists about 680,000 clones, roughly nine tenths seen once, with roughly 1.5% in the top ten. Specified treatment: around 19 received Ad26.COV2.S at low or high dose, single or two shots; about 5 received placebo; per-sample allocation not given. Sampling occurred on day 63 after the first vaccine or placebo injection. Donation was by an adult aged 18-55 years who was in Boston. A note on this clone: Antigen specificity is unknown. Compared with germline, one end of the junction differs, possibly owing to a read error.

Whole-study results and caveats: TCR breadth and depth estimates may have understated total T cell responses. Greater spike-specific TCR breadth was seen in vaccine recipients than in placebo recipients.

Sequenced here: peripheral blood, sampled in a trial of Ad26.COV2.S vaccine versus placebo. This chain uses TRBV10-3 with TRBJ2-2; 8 nucleotides align to TRBD1. This receptor was identified in a person aged 18 to 59 who received the Ad26.COV2.S COVID-19 vaccine or a placebo. CDR3 sequence: CAISWTGNPGELFF. In DNA, the CDR3 is TGTGCCATCTCTTGGACAGGGAACCCCGGGGAGCTGTTTTTT.